Sequencing of this T cell receptor (beta chain) was carried out in a study of cytotoxic CD8 clonotypes in ibrutinib-treated CLL. Overall study findings and caveats: Sustained-remission and progressing patients had different sampling times. In comparison with age-matched healthy donors, baseline clonality was higher and tracked circulating CD8+ T-cell counts.

T cells were sequenced at a targeted depth of 1 in 200,000 to 1 in 1 million. Sequenced by immunoSEQ multiplex PCR; TCRdb stores in-frame clones only, minus some. The table lists some 300,000 clones, about 80% of them singletons. Deletions cut 9 bases from V and 8 bases from J, with 20 bases between. The CDR3 spans 14 residues. Germline V gives CDR1 SNHLY, CDR2 FYNNEI. As to this clone: Its antigen is undetermined.

The specimen comprised PBMCs, sampled before ibrutinib treatment. The chain has TRBV2 and TRBJ2-1; D unclear. The clonotype was recovered from a human donor with chronic lymphocytic leukemia. The DNA of the CDR3 is TGTGCCAGTCGTCCTGTCGCCCCAAGATATGAGCAGTTCTTC. Translated, it gives CASRPVAPRYEQFF.